The rows below give T cell receptor beta chains drawn from one sample of a study of CD8 T cells in Susac syndrome. TCRdb re-called the immunoSEQ multiplex PCR reads through MiXCR, storing one row per CDR3 protein. The sample shows 150,000 to 250,000 distinct CDR3 sequences, roughly 96% of them seen only once. The sample consisted of CD4+ T cells from PBMCs. The receptors derive from a human donor with multiple sclerosis. Both conserved end residues are part of each CDR3. D genes are given only for firm matches. Only part of the rows carry a size: once, few, many, or a class if the clone is expanded.

J	V	D	size	DNA	CDR3
TRBJ1-5	TRBV27	-	-	TGTGCCAGCAGTTTCGGGCAGCACTTGAATCAGCCCCAGCATTTT	CASSFGQHLNQPQHF
TRBJ2-7	TRBV29-1	TRBD1	-	TGCAGCGCCGGGACAGGGACCACCTACGAGCAGTACTTC	CSAGTGTTYEQYF
TRBJ2-1	TRBV11-3	-	once	TGTGCCAGCAGCTTGTCCAGCAATGAGCAGTTCTTC	CASSLSSNEQFF
TRBJ1-5	TRBV30	-	-	TGTGCCTGGAGTGTACGGAGTGAGGGGCAGCCCCAGCATTTT	CAWSVRSEGQPQHF
TRBJ2-1	TRBV19	TRBD2	-	TGTGCCAGTAGTGCTGGACTAGCGGGGGCGGATGAGCAGTTCTTC	CASSAGLAGADEQFF
TRBJ2-3	TRBV29-1	-	-	TGCAGCGGCGACAGGAGCACAGATACGCAGTATTTT	CSGDRSTDTQYF
TRBJ2-7	TRBV20-1	TRBD2	-	TGCAGTGCTAGTGCCCCAGCGGGAGGGCTCTACGAGCAGTACTTC	CSASAPAGGLYEQYF
TRBJ1-2	TRBV30	-	-	TGTGCCTGGAGTGTACGGTGGGCCTATGGCTACACCTTC	CAWSVRWAYGYTF
TRBJ2-1	TRBV20-1	TRBD2	-	TGCAGTGCTAGACGTCAACTAGCGGGAGCCCCCAATGAGCAGTTCTTC	CSARRQLAGAPNEQFF
TRBJ2-1	TRBV19	-	-	TGTGCCAGTAGTATAAAGAGCTCCTACAATGAGCAGTTCTTC	CASSIKSSYNEQFF
TRBJ1-5	TRBV14	TRBD1	-	TGTGCCAGGTCATCAGGGGGCCGAGAGGGTAGCAATCAGCCCCAGCATTTT	CARSSGGREGSNQPQHF
TRBJ2-2	TRBV9	TRBD2	-	TGTGCCAGCAGCGGAACGGGCGGGAGAGGCACCGGGGAGCTGTTTTTT	CASSGTGGRGTGELFF
TRBJ2-1	TRBV21-1	-	-	TGTGCCAGCAGCATCCGGGACCGCACCAGCAATGAGCAGTTCTTC	CASSIRDRTSNEQFF
TRBJ1-2	TRBV30	-	-	TGTGCCTGGAGTGTAGACAGCGCTAACTATGGCTACACCTTC	CAWSVDSANYGYTF
TRBJ2-7	TRBV7-6	TRBD2	-	TGTGCCAGCAGCCGCGGACTAGTGATCAGCGAGCAGTACTTC	CASSRGLVISEQYF
TRBJ2-1	TRBV9	TRBD2	-	TGTGCCAGCAGCGCCGCTAGCGGGAGTCGTGTTGAGCAGTTCTTC	CASSAASGSRVEQFF
TRBJ2-7	TRBV14	-	-	TGTGCCAGCAGCCAAGAGTACGAGCAGTACTTC	CASSQEYEQYF
TRBJ1-2	TRBV29-1	-	-	TGCAGCGTTGAGGGCTACACCTTC	CSVEGYTF
TRBJ2-1	TRBV27	-	-	TGTGCCAGCAGGGTCCAAGGCGCGTCGGGTTACAATGAGCAGTTCTTC	CASRVQGASGYNEQFF
TRBJ2-3	TRBV30	TRBD2	-	TGTGCCTGGAGTGAGCCTAGCGGGGTCACAGATACGCAGTATTTT	CAWSEPSGVTDTQYF
TRBJ2-6	TRBV25-1	-	-	TGTGCCAGCAGTGCCAGGGGAGCGGGGGCCAACGTCCTGACTTTC	CASSARGAGANVLTF
TRBJ2-3	TRBV3-1	-	-	TGTGCCAGCAGCCAAGGCCTAACGTTGGATACGCAGTATTTT	CASSQGLTLDTQYF
TRBJ1-5	TRBV20-1	TRBD1	-	TGCAGTGCACCGCGGACAGGGGGCAGACAGCCCCAGCATTTT	CSAPRTGGRQPQHF
TRBJ1-1	TRBV29-1	TRBD1	-	TGCAGCGTTGACAGGATGACAGGGCCCTTTGAAGCTTTCTTT	CSVDRMTGPFEAFF
TRBJ2-3	TRBV7-3	TRBD2	-	TGTGCCAGCAGCTTAAACGGGGGGAATACGCAGTATTTT	CASSLNGGNTQYF
TRBJ1-4	TRBV29-1	TRBD1	-	TGCAGCGTTGAGAAGGGGGCCGGGGAAAAACTGTTTTTT	CSVEKGAGEKLFF
TRBJ1-2	TRBV25-1	TRBD1	-	TGTGCCAGCAGCCTTCGGGACAGGGGAACTTACACCTTC	CASSLRDRGTYTF
TRBJ2-1	TRBV30	-	-	TGTGCCTGGACGGCCTTGGAGTCCTACAATGAGCAGTTCTTC	CAWTALESYNEQFF
TRBJ2-2	TRBV7-8	TRBD2	-	TGTGCCAGCAGAGTTGTTCCGGGACTAGCGGGGATTACCGGGGAGCTGTTTTTT	CASRVVPGLAGITGELFF
TRBJ1-1	TRBV18	-	-	TGTGCCAGCTCACCTCCCCAGGGGTCGGGTACTGAAGCTTTCTTT	CASSPPQGSGTEAFF
TRBJ1-2	TRBV9	-	-	TGTGCCAGCAGCGTAGATGAAGGCTATGGCTACACCTTC	CASSVDEGYGYTF
TRBJ2-1	TRBV7-2	TRBD1	once	TGTGCCAGCAGCGAGGGGGACAGGGTCAATGAGCAGTTCTTC	CASSEGDRVNEQFF
TRBJ2-1	TRBV30	TRBD2	-	TGTGCCTGCTACCGGGGAGGGGACCCCTACAATGAGCAGTTCTTC	CACYRGGDPYNEQFF
TRBJ2-7	TRBV5-1	-	-	TGCGCCAGCAGCATGTCGGGGCCCTACGAGCAGTACTTC	CASSMSGPYEQYF
TRBJ2-2	TRBV2	TRBD2	-	TGTGCCAGCAGTGCATCTAGCGGGAGTATCGGGGAGCTGTTTTTT	CASSASSGSIGELFF
TRBJ2-1	TRBV30	-	-	TGTGCCTGCCGGACTCAAGCTGAGCAGTTCTTC	CACRTQAEQFF
TRBJ2-5	TRBV7-2	-	-	TGTGCCAGCAGGGACGCGGGGCAAGAGACCCAGTACTTC	CASRDAGQETQYF
TRBJ1-2	TRBV4-2	TRBD1	-	TGTGCCAGCAGCCCCGACTTCGAGGCAGGGGGTAATAATGGCTACACCTTC	CASSPDFEAGGNNGYTF
TRBJ1-2	TRBV9	TRBD1	-	TGTGCCAGCAGCGTAGAGGCAGGGGGACCTAACTATGGCTACACCTTC	CASSVEAGGPNYGYTF
TRBJ2-3	TRBV4-1	-	-	TGCGCCAGCAGCCCCCAAGTAAGGGCCACAGATACGCAGTATTTT	CASSPQVRATDTQYF
TRBJ2-3	TRBV29-1	-	-	TGCAGCGTTGATCTGGGGAACACAGATACGCAGTATTTT	CSVDLGNTDTQYF
TRBJ2-5	TRBV27	TRBD2	-	TGTGCCAGCAGGGAAACTAGCGCCCAAGAGACCCAGTACTTC	CASRETSAQETQYF
TRBJ2-7	TRBV6-5	-	-	TGTGCCAGCAGTTACTCAAGAATAGGGGGCTACGAGCAGTACTTC	CASSYSRIGGYEQYF
TRBJ2-3	TRBV3-1	TRBD1	-	TGTGCCAGCAGCAACTGGGGACAGGCCACAGATACGCAGTATTTT	CASSNWGQATDTQYF
TRBJ1-1	TRBV10-3	TRBD1	-	TGTGCCATCAGTTCAAGACAGGGGCTCCTTGAAGCTTTCTTT	CAISSRQGLLEAFF
TRBJ1-2	TRBV12-3/TRBV12-4	-	-	TGTGCCAGCAGCCTGGGAGGCAGGGCGACCGGCTACACCTTC	CASSLGGRATGYTF
TRBJ2-7	TRBV12-3/TRBV12-4	TRBD1	-	TGTGCCAGCAGTTTGGGGGACAGCTCCTACGAGCAGTACTTC	CASSLGDSSYEQYF
TRBJ2-7	TRBV6-1	-	once	TGTGCCAGCAGCACGTTGCCAGGTGGGCCCTACGAGCAGTACTTC	CASSTLPGGPYEQYF
TRBJ1-1	TRBV30	-	-	TGTGCCTGGAGTTTGGGACGTGAAGCTTTCTTT	CAWSLGREAFF
TRBJ2-3	TRBV12-5	-	-	TGTGCTAGTGGTTTGATGATCACAGATACGCAGTATTTT	CASGLMITDTQYF
TRBJ2-1	TRBV2	-	-	TGTGCCAGCAAAGGACAGTCCTACAATGAGCAGTTCTTC	CASKGQSYNEQFF
TRBJ1-1	TRBV30	-	-	TGTGCCGGGACCCGGGGATCAGCTTTCTTT	CAGTRGSAFF
TRBJ1-5	TRBV30	TRBD1	-	TGTGCCTGGAGTAACAGGGGCGATCAGCCCCAGCATTTT	CAWSNRGDQPQHF
TRBJ2-1	TRBV12-3/TRBV12-4	-	-	TGTGCCAGCAGCCCAGAACCCACCATCAATGAGCAGTTCTTC	CASSPEPTINEQFF